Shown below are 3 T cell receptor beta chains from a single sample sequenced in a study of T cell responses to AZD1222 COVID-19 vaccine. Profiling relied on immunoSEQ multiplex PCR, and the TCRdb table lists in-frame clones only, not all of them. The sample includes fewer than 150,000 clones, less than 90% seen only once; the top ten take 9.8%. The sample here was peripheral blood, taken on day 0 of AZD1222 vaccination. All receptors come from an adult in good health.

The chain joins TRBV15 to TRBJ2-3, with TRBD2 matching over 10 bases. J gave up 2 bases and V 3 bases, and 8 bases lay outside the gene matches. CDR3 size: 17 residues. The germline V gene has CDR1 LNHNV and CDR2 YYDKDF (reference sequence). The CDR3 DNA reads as TGTGCCACCAGCAGTGGGCTAGCGGGGGCTTACACAGATACGCAGTATTTT. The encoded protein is CATSSGLAGAYTDTQYF.

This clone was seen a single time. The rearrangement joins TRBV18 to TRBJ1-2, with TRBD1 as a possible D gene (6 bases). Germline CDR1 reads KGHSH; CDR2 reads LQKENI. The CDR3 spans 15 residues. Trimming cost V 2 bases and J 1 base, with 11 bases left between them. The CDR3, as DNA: TGTGCCAGCTCACCAGGACAGAATAATAACTATGGCTACACCTTC. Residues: CASSPGQNNNYGYTF.

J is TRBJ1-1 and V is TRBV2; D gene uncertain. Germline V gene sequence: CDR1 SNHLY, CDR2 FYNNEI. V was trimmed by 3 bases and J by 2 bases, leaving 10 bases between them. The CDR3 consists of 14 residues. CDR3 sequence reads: CASSDEDTNTEAFF. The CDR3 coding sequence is TGTGCCAGCAGTGATGAAGATACAAACACTGAAGCTTTCTTT.